The 25 T cell receptor beta chains listed next were all sequenced from one sample in a study of Ad26.COV2.S vaccination and SARS-CoV-2 variants (dated by TCRdb to about 2021). Library creation used the immunoSEQ multiplex PCR assay. TCRdb retrieved this table from immuneACCESS and kept in-frame rearrangements only. Not all clones are present; in checked studies, unresolved V genes account for under half, and no reason is known for the remainder. A total of about 410,000 clones appear in this sample, about 88% of them only once. Under 3.5% of the sample goes to the ten largest clones. The treatment or condition label for this specimen denotes: around 19 received Ad26.COV2.S at low or high dose, single or two shots; about 5 received placebo; per-sample allocation not given. For vaccine and placebo recipients, the sequenced repertoires came from samples collected on day 63 after the first injection.

This specimen consisted of peripheral blood, obtained in a trial of Ad26.COV2.S vaccine versus placebo. Receptor source: a person aged 18 to 65 who received the Ad26.COV2.S COVID-19 vaccine or a placebo.

The chain's CDR3 is CATSRDRAVAYEQYF. CDR3 nucleotides: TGTGCCACCAGCAGAGATCGGGCTGTGGCCTACGAGCAGTACTTC. The J gene is TRBJ2-7, the V gene TRBV15; D remains ambiguous. CDR1 LNHNV and CDR2 YYDKDF come from the germline V gene (reference sequence). This CDR3 region has 15 residues. V lost 0 bases and J lost 2, with 11 bases in between.

This clone was seen a few times. The V call is TRBV10-3, the J call TRBJ1-5; D is undetermined. The V gene's germline CDR1 is ENHRY and CDR2 SYGVKD. The CDR3 has 17 amino acids. Trimming left V 0 bases short and J 6 bases short, with 18 bases between. Here the CDR3 DNA reads TGTGCCATCAGTGAGTCGACGGTAGGGAAGAAGAGTCAGCCCCAGCATTTT. This encodes CAISESTVGKKSQPQHF.

The chain has TRBV5-1 and TRBJ1-1, with 7 positions matching TRBD1. The trim removed 5 bases at V and 3 bases at J, leaving 10 bases unmatched. CDR1 and CDR2 from the germline V gene are SGHRS and YFSETQ. This CDR3 has 15 amino acids. CDR3 sequence (DNA): TGCGCCAGCAGTGAGTCCCTAGACAGGGACACTGAAGCTTTCTTT. This gives the protein CASSESLDRDTEAFF.

This chain links TRBV6-5 with TRBJ1-5; 9 nucleotides agree with TRBD1. This CDR3 comprises 13 residues. Per germline, CDR1 MNHEY and CDR2 SVGAGI. Trimming cost V 8 bases and J 7 bases; bases outside gene matches: 6. The CDR3 protein is CASCDRGYQPQHF. DNA of the CDR3: TGTGCCAGCTGCGACAGGGGGTACCAGCCCCAGCATTTT.

The CDR3 DNA sequence: TGCAGTGCTGAGAATGAAAAACTGTTTTTT. It codes for CSAENEKLFF. J is TRBJ1-4 and V is TRBV20-1, with unresolved D. Trimming removed 5 bases from V and 5 bases from J, with 3 bases in between. CDR1 DFQATT and CDR2 SNEGSKA come from the germline V gene (reference sequence). This CDR3 is built from 10 residues.

The rearrangement uses TRBV2 and TRBJ2-7, with D uncertain. This CDR3 is built from 11 residues. The germline V and J ends were trimmed by 4 bases and 5 bases, with 6 bases remaining between them. Germline CDR1 SNHLY, CDR2 FYNNEI. The CDR3 region is CASSGFDEQYF. In DNA, the CDR3 is TGTGCCAGCAGTGGGTTCGACGAGCAGTACTTC.

The chain is built from TRBV3-1 (or the pseudogene TRBV3-2) and TRBJ2-3; D is possibly TRBD1 (6 bases). The CDR3 contains 16 residues. Germline assignment: CDR1 LGHDT and CDR2 YNNKEL (reference sequence). Between the trimmed V and J ends, which lost 1 base and 3 bases, there was a span of 14 bases. Here the CDR3 DNA reads TGTGCCAGCAGCCAAGGGAACAGGGTTACGACAGATACGCAGTATTTT. Protein product: CASSQGNRVTTDTQYF.

V usage is TRBV6-5 and J usage is TRBJ1-2; D not certain. In germline, CDR1 is MNHEY, CDR2 SVGAGI. Trimming pared 2 bases from V and 0 bases from J, leaving 4 bases between. There are 13 residues in the CDR3. The CDR3 loop reads CASSYDPNYGYTF. The CDR3 bases are TGTGCCAGCAGTTACGACCCTAACTATGGCTACACCTTC.

The chain employs TRBV7-2 and TRBJ2-2; tentatively, D is TRBD2 (6 bases). With 2 bases removed from V and 3 bases from J, the gap between germline ends came to 7 bases. This CDR3 is 14 amino acids long. CDR1 is SGHTA, CDR2 FQGNSA, per germline. The CDR3 DNA follows: TGTGCCAGCAGCTTAATAGCGGACACCGGGGAGCTGTTTTTT. It encodes CASSLIADTGELFF.

The chain links TRBV3-1 (or the pseudogene TRBV3-2) to TRBJ1-1; D is uncertain. Trimming shortened V by 0 bases and J by 10 bases, and 15 bases separated the two germline ends. There are 14 residues in the CDR3. Germline loops: CDR1 LGHDT, CDR2 YNNKEL (reference sequence). CDR3: CASSQDAGGGRAFF. DNA for the CDR3: TGTGCCAGCAGCCAAGATGCGGGAGGTGGGAGAGCTTTCTTT.

This chain links TRBV29-1 with TRBJ2-2; no reliable D call. From germline, CDR1 is SQVTM and CDR2 ANQGSEA. V lost 5 bases and J 0 bases, leaving 7 bases between the germline ends. The CDR3 consists of 13 residues. The CDR3 loop is CSVRETNTGELFF. CDR3 in DNA: TGCAGCGTTAGGGAAACGAACACCGGGGAGCTGTTTTTT.

This clone was counted once. The chain has TRBV9 and TRBJ2-7, with D perhaps TRBD2 (5 bases). Per germline, CDR1 SGDLS and CDR2 YYNGEE. V shed 0 bases and J shed 6 bases, with 16 bases lying between them. This CDR3 is built from 15 residues. This CDR3 reads CASSVDLGEIGEQYF. DNA of the CDR3: TGTGCCAGCAGCGTAGACCTTGGGGAGATCGGCGAGCAGTACTTC.

The chain carries TRBV5-1 and TRBJ2-1; the match to TRBD1 covers 7 bases. This CDR3 comprises 15 residues. Trimming removed 2 bases from V and 5 bases from J; junction bases left unmatched: 7. The germline V gene encodes CDR1 SGHRS and CDR2 YFSETQ. The CDR3 DNA follows: TGCGCCAGCAGCTTTCAGGGGGACGTCAACAATGAGCAGTTCTTC. Translation: CASSFQGDVNNEQFF.

The rearrangement uses TRBV7-9 and TRBJ1-4; weak D call: TRBD1 (6 bases). Per germline, CDR1 SEHNR and CDR2 FQNEAQ (reference sequence). Trimming stripped 5 bases from V and 7 bases from J, with 14 bases between. CDR3 length: 14 residues. CDR3 coding DNA: TGTGCCAGCAGCGGGGGCAGTGGACGTGAAAAACTGTTTTTT. Translated, it gives CASSGGSGREKLFF.

CDR3: CASGLAGGHEQYF. The CDR3 nucleotides read TGTGCCAGTGGACTAGCGGGGGGACACGAGCAGTACTTC. The chain couples TRBV19 to TRBJ2-7; 14 bases map to TRBD2. The CDR3 runs 13 residues. CDR1 LNHDA and CDR2 SQIVND come from the germline V gene (reference sequence). The ends lost 8 bases at V and 5 bases at J; junction bases unmatched: 2.

This clone was seen a handful of times. Other nucleotide sequences from this sample produce the same CDR3. The chain couples TRBV5-4 to TRBJ1-2; possibly TRBD1 for D (6 bases). The CDR3 sequence is 13 residues long. Trimming removed 4 bases at V and 6 bases at J, with 13 bases between. Germline CDR1 SGHNT, CDR2 YYREEE (reference sequence). The CDR3 nucleotides read TGTGCCAGCAGCCTGGTACAGGGCCATGGCTACACCTTC. Amino acids: CASSLVQGHGYTF.

The chain carries TRBV20-1 and TRBJ2-5; 11 bases align to TRBD2. The CDR3 contains 14 residues. The V gene's germline CDR1 is DFQATT and CDR2 SNEGSKA (reference sequence). V trimming: 3 bases; J trimming: 5 bases; junction bases outside the gene matches: 5. The CDR3, as DNA: TGCAGTGCTAGTCGGCTAGCGGGGGGCGAGACCCAGTACTTC. Protein: CSASRLAGGETQYF.

The rearrangement joins TRBV2 to TRBJ1-1; D gene uncertain. The CDR3 contains 13 residues. Germline V lookup: CDR1 SNHLY, CDR2 FYNNEI. V was trimmed by 7 bases and J by 1 base, leaving 10 bases between them. CDR3: CASKMEQNTEAFF. The CDR3 DNA reads TGTGCCAGCAAAATGGAGCAGAACACTGAAGCTTTCTTT.

V gene TRBV28 combines with J gene TRBJ1-4; 7 bases map to TRBD1. The CDR3 runs 15 residues. Germline V gene lookup returns CDR1 MDHEN and CDR2 SYDVKM. With 4 bases clipped from V and 5 bases from J, the junction kept 7 bases outside the gene matches. DNA for the CDR3: TGTGCCAGCAGTTCCCGGACAGGCCTCAATGAAAAACTGTTTTTT. Amino acid sequence: CASSSRTGLNEKLFF.

The genes are TRBV5-1 and TRBJ2-1; 10 bases fit TRBD1. This CDR3 is built from 15 residues. The V gene end was trimmed by 5 bases and the J gene end by 8 bases; junction bases not matched to a gene: 10. The V gene's germline CDR1 is SGHRS and CDR2 YFSETQ. CDR3 in DNA: TGCGCCAGCAGTCCCGGGACAGGGGTTGGGGATGAGCAGTTCTTC. Translating it yields CASSPGTGVGDEQFF.

V is TRBV19 and J is TRBJ1-4; possible D gene TRBD1, 5 bases. CDR1 LNHDA and CDR2 SQIVND come from the germline V gene (reference sequence). This CDR3 has 13 residues. V shed 3 bases and J shed 5 bases, with 7 bases lying between them. The DNA of the CDR3 is TGTGCCAGTAGTATGGGGGGGAATGAAAAACTGTTTTTT. Protein sequence: CASSMGGNEKLFF.

The chain links TRBV7-9 to TRBJ2-5; D unclear. The V end was cut by 3 bases, the J end by 5 bases, with 13 bases between. Per the germline V gene, CDR1 is SEHNR and CDR2 is FQNEAQ (reference sequence). This CDR3 region has 14 residues. This CDR3 is CASSFLGLVETQYF. The CDR3 DNA follows: TGTGCCAGCAGCTTTTTGGGATTAGTCGAGACCCAGTACTTC.

The DNA for the CDR3 is TGTGCCACCAGTGGTCCGGACAGCTACAATGAGCAGTTCTTC. Its protein is CATSGPDSYNEQFF. This chain connects TRBV24-1 to TRBJ2-1, with a tentative D call TRBD1 (6 bases). V lost 5 bases and J lost 3, with 10 bases in between. From germline, CDR1 is KGHDR and CDR2 SFDVKD. The CDR3 has 14 residues.

This clone occurred a few times. V gene TRBV5-1 combines with J gene TRBJ2-1, with 9 bases lining up with TRBD2. The germline CDR1 and CDR2 sequences are SGHRS and YFSETQ. The CDR3 covers 15 residues. The trim removed 4 bases at V and 0 bases at J, leaving 2 bases unmatched. CDR3 nucleotide sequence: TGCGCCAGCAGCCTTAGCGGGGGCTCCTACAATGAGCAGTTCTTC. This encodes CASSLSGGSYNEQFF.

The chain employs TRBV3-1 (or the pseudogene TRBV3-2) and TRBJ2-5; D remains ambiguous. The V end lost 1 base, the J end lost 2 bases, and 11 bases lay between the germline ends. Germline values: CDR1 LGHDT, CDR2 YNNKEL (reference sequence). CDR3 length: 15 amino acids. The DNA of the CDR3 is TGTGCCAGCAGCCAAGCTCCCAGCCGGCAAGAGACCCAGTACTTC. The encoded protein is CASSQAPSRQETQYF.